The sequence of this T cell receptor (beta chain) was determined in a study of PD-1 blockade in classical Hodgkin lymphoma. Study in general: Nivolumab 3 mg/kg was given intravenously every 2 weeks.

Produced via immunoSEQ multiplex PCR; TCRdb's table is partial and in-frame only. This table has 5,500 to 6,500 clones, approximately 80% appearing once. Exposure to brentuximab vedotin varied, and each patient had relapsed following autologous stem cell transplantation. Magnetic negative selection purified CD4+ T cells from thawed PBMCs. CDR3 length equals 17 residues. Germline V lookup: CDR1 SGHVS, CDR2 FQNEAQ. V was cut by 4 bases and J by 8 bases, with 26 bases left in between. The receptor was derived from a human donor with classical Hodgkin lymphoma. The chain employs TRBV7-8 and TRBJ1-2, with D perhaps TRBD1 (5 bases). The sample here was CD4+ T cells from blood, taken at baseline. CDR3 DNA sequence: TGTGCCAGCAGCTCCTTGAGGGTCGACAGCTTGCGAAGGGGCTACACCTTC. The encoded protein is CASSSLRVDSLRRGYTF.